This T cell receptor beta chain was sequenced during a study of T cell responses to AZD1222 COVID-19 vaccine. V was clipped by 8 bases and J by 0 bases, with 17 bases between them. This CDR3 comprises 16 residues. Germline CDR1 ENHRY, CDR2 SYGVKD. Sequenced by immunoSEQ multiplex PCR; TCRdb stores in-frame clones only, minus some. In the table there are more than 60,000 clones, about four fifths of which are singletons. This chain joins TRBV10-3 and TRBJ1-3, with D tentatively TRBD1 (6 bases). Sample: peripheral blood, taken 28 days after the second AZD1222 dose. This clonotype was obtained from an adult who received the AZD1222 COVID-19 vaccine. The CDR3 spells CAIGAGGARSGNTIYF. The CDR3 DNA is TGTGCCATCGGGGCGGGGGGGGCCCGCTCTGGAAACACCATATATTTT.